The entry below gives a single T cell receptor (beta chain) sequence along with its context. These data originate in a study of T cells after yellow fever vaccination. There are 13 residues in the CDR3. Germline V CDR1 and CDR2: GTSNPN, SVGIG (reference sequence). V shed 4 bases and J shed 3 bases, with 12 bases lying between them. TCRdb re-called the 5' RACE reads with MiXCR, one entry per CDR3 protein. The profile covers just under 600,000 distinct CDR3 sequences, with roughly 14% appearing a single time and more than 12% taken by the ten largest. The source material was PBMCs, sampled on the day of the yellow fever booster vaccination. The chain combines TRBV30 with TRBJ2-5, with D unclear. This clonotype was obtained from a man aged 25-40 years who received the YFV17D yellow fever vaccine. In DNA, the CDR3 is TGTGCCTGGACCCCCCCCGGAAAAGAGACCCAGTACTTC. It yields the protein CAWTPPGKETQYF. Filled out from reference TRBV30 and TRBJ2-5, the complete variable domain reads SQTIHQWPATLVQPVGSPLSLECTVEGTSNPNLYWYRQAAGRGLQLLFYSVGIGQISSEVPQNLSASRPQDRQFILSSKKLLLSDSGFYLCAWTPPGKETQYFGPGTRLLVL.